The clone carrying this T cell receptor (beta chain) showed up just once. The table came from immunoSEQ multiplex PCR; TCRdb's copy has only in-frame clones and leaves some out. The table has approximately 89,000 clones, roughly 86% seen once. This CDR3 spans 13 amino acids. CDR1 and CDR2 from the germline V gene are LNHDA and SQIVND (reference sequence). V lost 1 base and J lost 2, with 6 bases in between. This entry is derived from a study of control samples from healthy donors and cancer patients. This chain joins TRBV19 and TRBJ2-7; perhaps TRBD1 as D (5 bases). Sequenced: blood. This TCR was recovered from a man aged 45-65 years in good health. The CDR3 loop is CASSIAGPYEQYF. CDR3 bases: TGTGCCAGTAGTATAGCAGGGCCCTACGAGCAGTACTTC.